These 3 T cell receptor beta chains came from one sample sequenced in a study of T cell repertoires in cytomegalovirus infection. MiXCR, run by TCRdb on the reads, gives a single entry per CDR3 protein. The sample yields 150,000 to 200,000 distinct CDR3 sequences, over 15% seen once. The source material was CD8+ T cells from PBMCs. These receptors came from a human donor in good health (CMV status not recorded). Some clones in this sample may be carry-over from other donors' samples.

In regard to this clonotype: Compared with germline, one end of the junction differs, possibly owing to a read error. This chain connects TRBV6-1 to TRBJ2-5; 7 bases match TRBD2. Germline values: CDR1 MNHNS, CDR2 SASEGT. This CDR3 has 15 amino acids. This chain's CDR3 is CASSEALVAGETQYF. CDR3 coding DNA: TGCGCCAGCAGTGAAGCGTTGGTAGCGGGAGAGACCCAGTACTTC.

This clonotype was seen a handful of times. The CDR3 is CASSNLAGSTYEQYF. CDR3 DNA: TGTGCCAGCAGCAATCTAGCGGGCTCCACCTACGAGCAGTACTTC. The chain combines TRBV13 with TRBJ2-7, with 8 bases identical to TRBD2. CDR3 length equals 15 residues. Germline CDR1 and CDR2: PRHDT and FYEKMQ (reference sequence). The ends lost 5 bases at V and 2 bases at J; junction bases unmatched: 8.

This chain joins TRBV14 and TRBJ1-1; D is uncertain. CDR3 length: 13 residues. V lost 4 bases and J lost 0, with 6 bases in between. Germline V CDR1 and CDR2: SGHDN, FVKESK. The CDR3: CASSPAVNTEAFF. The DNA of the CDR3 is TGTGCCAGCAGCCCAGCTGTGAACACTGAAGCTTTCTTT. The full variable domain, in which reference TRBV14 and TRBJ1-1 provide the parts outside the CDR3, is EAGVTQFPSHSVIEKGQTVTLRCDPISGHDNLYWYRRVMGKEIKFLLHFVKESKQDESGMPNNRFLAERTGGTYSTLKVQPAELEDSGVYFCASSPAVNTEAFFGQGTRLTVV.